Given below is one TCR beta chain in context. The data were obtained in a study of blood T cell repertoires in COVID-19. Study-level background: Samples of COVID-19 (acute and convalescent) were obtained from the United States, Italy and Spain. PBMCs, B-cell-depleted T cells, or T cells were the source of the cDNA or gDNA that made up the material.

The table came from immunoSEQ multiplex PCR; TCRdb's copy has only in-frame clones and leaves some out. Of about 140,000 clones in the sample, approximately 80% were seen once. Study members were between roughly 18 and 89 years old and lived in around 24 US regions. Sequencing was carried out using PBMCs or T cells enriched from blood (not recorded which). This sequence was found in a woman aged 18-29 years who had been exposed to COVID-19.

CDR3 in amino acids: CAWSVTGYEQYF. In DNA form, the CDR3 reads TGTGCCTGGAGTGTAACCGGCTACGAGCAGTACTTC. The chain has TRBV30 and TRBJ2-7, with D uncertain. The V and J ends lost 0 bases and 3 bases respectively, with 6 bases between them. The CDR3 covers 12 residues. Germline-derived CDR1 and CDR2 are GTSNPN and SVGIG (reference sequence). The variable domain in full, completed from reference TRBV30 and TRBJ2-7, reads SQTIHQWPATLVQPVGSPLSLECTVEGTSNPNLYWYRQAAGRGLQLLFYSVGIGQISSEVPQNLSASRPQDRQFILSSKKLLLSDSGFYLCAWSVTGYEQYFGPGTRLTVT.